This TCR beta chain is drawn from a study of blood T cells in healthy people across ages. Comment on this clonotype: Its antigen is not identified.

The V end was cut by 1 base, the J end by 8 bases, with 14 bases between. From germline, CDR1 is MNHNS and CDR2 SASEGT. CDR3 size: 15 residues. The use of a sample-barcoded 5' primer and a J-beta primer mix characterized a second PCR of roughly 6 to 12 cycles. One entry per CDR3 protein, called by TCRdb with MiXCR from the 5' RACE reads. Altogether about 800,000 distinct CDR3 sequences are present, around 25% being singletons, with the ten largest covering 3.7%. Whole-study results and caveats: Strongly correlated with naive T cell percentage was TCR beta diversity.

This sample also appeared in a second study, on T cells of mothers and their children. As reported in that work: Donation was provided by three healthy Caucasian mothers along with their six children.

The chain combines TRBV6-1 with TRBJ1-4; possible D gene TRBD1, 6 bases. This TCR was sampled from a boy aged 10-17 years in good health. Sequenced input: blood. The DNA for the CDR3 is TGTGCCAGCAGTGAAGGCGGGGGCTTCTGGGAAAAACTGTTTTTT. Protein sequence: CASSEGGGFWEKLFF.